This T cell receptor beta chain was profiled in a study of blood T cell repertoires in COVID-19. Across the study: Nucleic acid was either cDNA or gDNA, and it came from T cells, B-cell-depleted T cells, or PBMCs.

Recruitment covered 25 or so US areas and drew participants whose ages spanned 18 to 89 years. Recovery among Cohort 3 donors was established by two negative PCRs, clearance, or symptom resolution. With 3 bases clipped from V and 4 bases from J, the junction kept 5 bases outside the gene matches. The CDR3 consists of 13 residues. The germline V gene has CDR1 SQVTM and CDR2 ANQGSEA. The protocol was immunoSEQ multiplex PCR, while the TCRdb copy is restricted to in-frame clones and leaves out a portion. In the table there are roughly 300,000 clones, 92% of which are singletons. The V call is TRBV29-1, the J call TRBJ1-2; 7 bases fit TRBD1. The sequenced material came from PBMCs or T cells enriched from blood (not recorded which). The receptor's source is a woman aged 25 to 45 who had recovered from COVID-19. The CDR3 region has the DNA TGCAGCGTTGACTCCCAGGGGGGCTATGGCTACACCTTC. This gives the protein CSVDSQGGYGYTF. Full variable domain (outside the CDR3, taken from reference TRBV29-1 and TRBJ1-2): SAVISQKPSRDICQRGTSLTIQCQVDSQVTMMFWYRQQPGQSLTLIATANQGSEATYESGFVIDKFPISRPNLTFSTLTVSNMSPEDSSIYLCSVDSQGGYGYTFGSGTRLTVV.